These 2 T cell receptor beta chains were sequenced from one sample in a study of CD8 T cells in ankylosing spondylitis. MiXCR was run by TCRdb on the 5' RACE reads, yielding one entry per CDR3 protein. The profile shows around 150,000 distinct CDR3 sequences, 30% to 40% of them singletons. Source material: synovial fluid, either unsorted or a sorted T cell fraction (not recorded which). The receptors were gathered from a male donor with ankylosing spondylitis.

The V and J genes are TRBV6-5 and TRBJ2-1; possible D gene TRBD2, 6 bases. Germline V CDR1 and CDR2: MNHEY, SVGAGI. The V end was cut by 6 bases, the J end by 8 bases, with 20 bases between. There are 15 residues in the CDR3. The CDR3 DNA reads TGTGCCAGCAGCAATTGGGGCGGGGCGGCCGATGAGCAGTTCTTC. It translates to CASSNWGGAADEQFF.

The genes are TRBV12-3 or TRBV12-4 and TRBJ2-1, with 7 nucleotides matching TRBD1. The CDR3 is 14 amino acids. Germline trimming cut 5 bases from V and 4 bases from J; bases unmatched to any gene: 5. The CDR3 spells CASSPKTGYNEQFF. CDR3 DNA sequence: TGTGCCAGCAGTCCTAAGACAGGGTACAATGAGCAGTTCTTC.